This entry lists 16 T cell receptor beta chains sequenced from one sample in a study of spatial heterogeneity in lung cancer. TCRdb fed the 5' RACE reads into MiXCR, producing one record per CDR3 protein. The sample lists thousands of distinct CDR3 sequences, under 20% occurring once. Noted time point: sample taken at primary tumor resection. Study results and limitations: Tracking of tumor mutation counts was seen in expanded intratumoral alpha and beta TCR counts.

These receptors' targets are unknown. Sequences were derived from lung tumor tissue, sampled at surgery. The receptors come from a male donor with early-stage non-small cell lung cancer.

This clonotype has ten or more counts. A junction end diverges from the germline sequence, so it may reflect a read error. The V and J genes are TRBV7-8 and TRBJ2-1; 8 bases line up with TRBD2. The CDR3 totals 12 residues. The germline CDR1 and CDR2 sequences are SGHVS and FQNEAQ. The DNA for the CDR3 is TGTGCCAGCAGTCGAATAGAGGGACTAGGGGTCTTC. Amino acid sequence: CASSRIEGLGVF.

This clonotype was observed many times. V gene TRBV6-1 combines with J gene TRBJ1-1; TRBD1 matches 9 bases. The CDR3 covers 15 residues. Germline lookup yields CDR1 MNHNS and CDR2 SASEGT. V dropped 2 bases and J dropped 2; count of bases not matched to a gene: 3. The CDR3: CASSETGGENTEAFF. Here the CDR3 DNA reads TGTGCCAGCAGTGAAACAGGGGGCGAAAACACTGAAGCTTTCTTT.

This clonotype is medium-sized within its sample. The V and J genes are TRBV4-3 and TRBJ2-7; unclear D gene. The germline V gene has CDR1 LGHNA and CDR2 YSLEER. V dropped 1 base and J dropped 2 bases, with 9 bases sitting between them. The CDR3 runs 14 residues. The CDR3 nucleotides are TGCGCCAGCAGCCAAGGGTTTGACACCTACGAGCAGTACTTC. As protein: CASSQGFDTYEQYF.

This clonotype was found a few times. The chain joins TRBV29-1 to TRBJ1-2; D unresolved. The CDR3 has 12 amino acids. From germline, CDR1 is SQVTM and CDR2 ANQGSEA. Trimming pared 3 bases from V and 2 bases from J, leaving 7 bases between. In DNA form, the CDR3 reads TGCAGCGTTGAGCAGAACAACTATGGCTACACCTTC. It specifies CSVEQNNYGYTF.

This clonotype counts as medium-sized. The rearrangement joins TRBV9 to TRBJ1-1; D gene uncertain. CDR1 is SGDLS and CDR2 is YYNGEE in the germline V gene. V lost 3 bases and J lost 3, with 9 bases in between. The CDR3 has 13 residues. CDR3 bases: TGTGCCAGCAGCGCCAACACGCACACTGAAGCTTTCTTT. Its translation: CASSANTHTEAFF.

In this sample, this clonotype turned up many times. The V and J genes are TRBV19 and TRBJ2-6; weak D call: TRBD1 (6 bases). Looked up from germline, CDR1 is LNHDA and CDR2 is SQIVND (reference sequence). Trimming left V 8 bases short and J 0 bases short, with 14 bases between. The CDR3 consists of 16 residues. Here the CDR3 DNA reads TGTGCCAGTGTCCGGGACATCTCCTCTGGGGCCAACGTCCTGACTTTC. Amino acids: CASVRDISSGANVLTF.

This clonotype is deemed medium-sized. The rearrangement links TRBV4-3 to TRBJ2-5; D not certain. In germline, CDR1 is LGHNA, CDR2 YSLEER. This CDR3 is 17 amino acids long. V lost 3 bases, J lost 4 bases, and 21 bases lay in between. Here the CDR3 DNA reads TGCGCCAGCAGCCAGAATTATGACCCTTCCTCGGTAGAGACCCAGTACTTC. Its protein product is CASSQNYDPSSVETQYF.

This clonotype was detected many times. The chain is built from TRBV5-6 and TRBJ1-4; 7 bases fit TRBD1. V dropped 0 bases and J dropped 7; count of bases not matched to a gene: 9. The CDR3 is 16 residues long. The germline V gene has CDR1 SGHDT and CDR2 YYEEEE. The CDR3 DNA reads TGTGCCAGCAGCTTGGCCAGAAGGGGGCAAGGTGAAAAACTGTTTTTT. It codes for CASSLARRGQGEKLFF.

With respect to this clonotype: Just one base apart from a much larger clone, this may be a read error. The gene calls are TRBV18 and TRBJ2-1, with D unresolved. The CDR3 has 11 amino acids. CDR1 KGHSH and CDR2 LQKENI come from the germline V gene. V was shortened by 2 bases and J by 13 bases, with 9 bases between the two germline ends. CDR3 in DNA: TGTGCCAGCTCACCATCCGAGACCCAGTTCTTC. Translation gives CASSPSETQFF.

This rearrangement joins TRBV29-1 to TRBJ2-7; TRBD2 aligns across 7 bases. The ends lost 3 bases at V and 1 base at J; junction bases unmatched: 6. The CDR3 contains 14 residues. Germline CDR1 is SQVTM and CDR2 is ANQGSEA. The CDR3 is CSVDGGGNSYEQYF. The CDR3 region has the DNA TGCAGCGTTGACGGCGGGGGAAATTCCTACGAGCAGTACTTC.

The table lists this clonotype with many counts. The chain couples TRBV12-3 or TRBV12-4 to TRBJ2-7; 8 nucleotides match TRBD1. This CDR3 has 14 residues. V dropped 2 bases and J dropped 5; count of bases not matched to a gene: 5. As DNA, the CDR3 is TGTGCCAGCAGTTTACAACAGGGGGTCAACGAGCAGTACTTC. This codes for CASSLQQGVNEQYF.

V is TRBV5-1 and J is TRBJ1-2, with 7 bases lining up with TRBD1. V trimming: 1 base; J trimming: 0 bases; junction bases outside the gene matches: 6. The CDR3 totals 16 residues. Germline CDR1 SGHRS, CDR2 YFSETQ. For the CDR3, the DNA is TGCGCCAGCAGCTTGTACGGGACAGAAGCTAACTATGGCTACACCTTC. Protein: CASSLYGTEANYGYTF.

This clonotype is classed as medium-sized. The chain joins TRBV2 to TRBJ1-1, with 8 bases identical to TRBD1. J lost 3 bases, V lost 7 bases, and 7 bases had no gene match. The CDR3 length is 14 residues. Germline CDR1 reads SNHLY; CDR2 reads FYNNEI. This chain's CDR3 is CASIRQGRDTEAFF. CDR3 DNA sequence: TGTGCCAGCATCAGACAGGGGAGGGACACTGAAGCTTTCTTT.

This clonotype is classed as medium-sized. This chain uses TRBV12-3 or TRBV12-4 with TRBJ2-5; D is undetermined. This CDR3 is 15 amino acids long. V lost 5 bases, J lost 1 base, and 14 bases lay in between. The CDR3 is CASSQLDAIQETQYF. The CDR3 DNA sequence: TGTGCCAGCAGTCAACTGGACGCAATCCAAGAGACCCAGTACTTC.

This clonotype is labeled as medium-sized (0.01 to 0.1%). The chain is built from TRBV10-2 and TRBJ2-7; 8 nucleotides align to TRBD1. In germline, CDR1 is WSHSY, CDR2 SAAADI. CDR3 length: 15 amino acids. The V gene end was trimmed by 0 bases and the J gene end by 6 bases; junction bases not matched to a gene: 7. CDR3 protein: CASSESPTGVGEQYF. In DNA form, the CDR3 reads TGCGCCAGCAGTGAGTCGCCGACAGGGGTAGGCGAGCAGTACTTC.

This clonotype is judged medium-sized. J is TRBJ2-2 and V is TRBV20-1; D call uncertain. V lost 4 bases, J lost 0 bases, and 9 bases lay in between. In germline, CDR1 is DFQATT, CDR2 SNEGSKA (reference sequence). This CDR3 is built from 14 residues. CDR3 nucleotide sequence: TGCAGTGCTACAGAGCTTGCGAACACCGGGGAGCTGTTTTTT. Translated: CSATELANTGELFF.